In this sample, the clone carrying this T cell receptor beta chain turned up a few times. Its antigen is as yet unknown. The data derive from a study of T cell repertoires in cytomegalovirus infection. Losses at the gene ends were 5 bases for V and 1 base for J; bases not matched to a gene: 6. This CDR3 is 17 amino acids long. The germline CDR1 and CDR2 sequences are SEHNR and FQNEAQ (reference sequence). One entry per CDR3 protein, called by TCRdb with MiXCR from the reads. This table has about 890,000 distinct CDR3 sequences, around a third appearing once. This material consisted of cultured CD8+ T cells from PBMCs, taken from culture after CMV antigen stimulation. The chain recombines TRBV7-9 with TRBJ2-1; 12 nucleotides line up with TRBD2. The receptor comes from a human donor in good health (CMV status not recorded). Some clones in this sample may be carry-over from other donors' samples. CDR3 sequence (DNA): TGTGCCAGCAGCCCCGAGACTAGCGGGGGTTCCTACAATGAGCAGTTCTTC. This sequence encodes CASSPETSGGSYNEQFF.